A single sample is the source of the 26 T cell receptor beta chains below, sequenced in a study of CD8 T cells in Susac syndrome. Random hexamers served to reverse transcribe roughly 0.5 to 1 ug RNA. TCRdb reprocessed the immunoSEQ multiplex PCR reads with MiXCR, giving one entry per CDR3 protein. The sample includes hundreds of thousands of distinct CDR3 sequences, roughly 96% of them seen just once. The sequenced material came from CD4+ T cells from PBMCs. The receptors stem from a human donor with multiple sclerosis.

This clonotype came up once. The chain combines TRBV3-1 with TRBJ2-6; 14 bases map to TRBD2. CDR3 size: 19 residues. With 5 bases clipped from V and 0 bases from J, the junction kept 6 bases outside the gene matches. Germline-derived CDR1 and CDR2 are LGHDT and YNNKEL (reference sequence). CDR3 loop: CASSWTSGGTRSGANVLTF. CDR3 nucleotides: TGTGCCAGCAGCTGGACTAGCGGGGGGACCCGCTCTGGGGCCAACGTCCTGACTTTC.

The chain carries TRBV5-4 and TRBJ1-1; the match to TRBD1 covers 7 bases. Germline V gene lookup returns CDR1 SGHNT and CDR2 YYREEE (reference sequence). The CDR3 consists of 13 residues. The J segment lost 7 bases and the V segment lost 1 base, leaving 4 bases of the junction unmatched. The CDR3 nucleotides read TGTGCCAGCAGCTTGCAGGGGGTGGTTGAAGCTTTCTTT. Its protein is CASSLQGVVEAFF.

The V call is TRBV5-1, the J call TRBJ2-1, with TRBD2 identical over 12 bases. With V trimmed by 4 bases and J by 4 bases, 6 bases remained unmatched. CDR1 and CDR2 (germline): SGHRS, YFSETQ. The CDR3 extends over 16 amino acids. In nucleotides, the CDR3 is TGCGCCAGCAGCGGGCTAGCGGGAGGGCCTTACAATGAGCAGTTCTTC. Translated, it gives CASSGLAGGPYNEQFF.

The chain links TRBV21-1 to TRBJ2-5. TRBV21-1 is flagged as a pseudogene. This CDR3 has 16 amino acids. CDR3 in DNA: TGTGCCAGCAGCCTCGATTTACTTAGCCTCCAAGAGACCCAGTACTTC. It encodes CASSLDLLSLQETQYF.

The chain uses TRBV19 and TRBJ2-5; D remains ambiguous. This CDR3 spans 13 amino acids. In germline, CDR1 is LNHDA, CDR2 SQIVND (reference sequence). With 3 bases removed from V and 3 bases from J, the gap between germline ends came to 8 bases. The CDR3 is CASSMRSEETQYF. CDR3 nucleotides: TGTGCCAGTAGTATGCGGTCCGAAGAGACCCAGTACTTC.

The V and J genes are TRBV21-1 and TRBJ2-5. TRBV21-1 is a pseudogene segment. The CDR3 sequence is 11 residues long. CDR3 bases: TGTGCCAGCAGCAATTTAGGGACCCAGTACTTC. Translated: CASSNLGTQYF.

The chain is built from TRBV5-1 and TRBJ1-1, with 10 bases matching TRBD1. V lost 4 bases, J lost 4 bases, and 7 bases stayed unmatched. CDR3 length: 15 residues. Looked up from germline, CDR1 is SGHRS and CDR2 is YFSETQ. The CDR3 loop is CASSPTRTGGTEAFF. The CDR3 nucleotides read TGCGCCAGCAGCCCTACCCGGACAGGGGGCACTGAAGCTTTCTTT.

The chain has TRBV2 and TRBJ1-2; maybe TRBD1 (5 bases). V lost 1 base, J lost 8 bases, and 20 bases lay in between. This CDR3 is built from 16 residues. CDR1 is SNHLY, CDR2 FYNNEI, per germline. The CDR3 nucleotides are TGTGCCAGCAGTGAAGGTCAAGGGGATGGTTTGTGGGGCTACACCTTC. Its translation: CASSEGQGDGLWGYTF.

The chain employs TRBV9 and TRBJ2-5; TRBD2 matches at 7 bases. Germline V lookup: CDR1 SGDLS, CDR2 YYNGEE. V dropped 3 bases and J dropped 5; count of bases not matched to a gene: 7. The CDR3 contains 14 residues. CDR3 DNA sequence: TGTGCCAGCAGCGCGGGGGGTATGCGGGAGACCCAGTACTTC. The encoded protein is CASSAGGMRETQYF.

The chain combines TRBV20-1 with TRBJ2-7, with a possible D match to TRBD1 (6 bases). In germline, CDR1 is DFQATT, CDR2 SNEGSKA (reference sequence). The CDR3 has 15 residues. V was trimmed by 3 bases and J by 7 bases, leaving 22 bases between them. CDR3 amino acids: CSASTLTGHSREQYF. CDR3 DNA sequence: TGCAGTGCTAGCACCCTAACGGGACACTCGCGGGAGCAGTACTTC.

The chain carries TRBV4-1 and TRBJ2-3, with 15 positions matching TRBD2. The CDR3 covers 17 residues. Germline V lookup: CDR1 MGHRA, CDR2 YSYEKL. The junction had 4 bases not matched to a gene; V was cut back by 1 base and J by 5 bases. For the CDR3, the DNA is TGCGCCAGCAGCCAAGGAAGGACTAGCGGGGGGGGAGATACGCAGTATTTT. It is translated as CASSQGRTSGGGDTQYF.

Only one count was recorded for this clonotype. CDR3 protein: CASSQQGLAGDTQYF. In DNA, the CDR3 is TGCGCCAGCAGCCAGCAGGGACTAGCTGGCGATACGCAGTATTTT. This sequence joins TRBV4-1 and TRBJ2-3; 9 nucleotides align to TRBD2. The CDR3 length is 15 residues. V trimming: 3 bases; J trimming: 6 bases; junction bases outside the gene matches: 7. The germline V gene has CDR1 MGHRA and CDR2 YSYEKL.

The rearrangement links TRBV15 to TRBJ2-7; TRBD1 matches at 9 bases. The CDR3 extends over 14 amino acids. The J segment lost 6 bases and the V segment lost 2 bases, leaving 5 bases of the junction unmatched. CDR1 and CDR2 (germline): LNHNV, YYDKDF (reference sequence). DNA of the CDR3: TGTGCCACCAGCAGACCGGGACAGGGAGTCGAGCAGTACTTC. It specifies CATSRPGQGVEQYF.

This chain's CDR3 is CSARDQEGASYEQYF. As DNA, the CDR3 is TGCAGTGCTAGAGATCAGGAGGGGGCCTCCTACGAGCAGTACTTC. The rearrangement links TRBV20-1 to TRBJ2-7; tentative D call: TRBD1 (7 bases). CDR1 DFQATT and CDR2 SNEGSKA come from the germline V gene (reference sequence). V gave up 0 bases and J gave up 0 bases, with 12 bases separating them. The CDR3 is 15 residues long.

V gene TRBV13 combines with J gene TRBJ2-4, with TRBD1 identical over 11 bases. Germline CDR1 reads PRHDT; CDR2 reads FYEKMQ (reference sequence). V trimming: 1 base; J trimming: 6 bases; junction bases outside the gene matches: 5. The CDR3 contains 16 residues. CDR3 bases: TGTGCCAGCAGCTTAGTGATTGGACAGGGGGCAAACATTCAGTACTTC. Translating it yields CASSLVIGQGANIQYF.

The chain uses TRBV6-1 and TRBJ2-6; unclear D gene. The CDR3 totals 16 residues. Germline V gives CDR1 MNHNS, CDR2 SASEGT. V gave up 7 bases and J gave up 0 bases, with 13 bases separating them. The CDR3, as DNA: TGTGCCAGCACCCCACGACACAGCTCTGGGGCCAACGTCCTGACTTTC. Residues: CASTPRHSSGANVLTF.

This sequence joins TRBV5-6 and TRBJ2-1; 9 nucleotides line up with TRBD2. Germline CDR1 is SGHDT and CDR2 is YYEEEE. This CDR3 region has 15 residues. V lost 0 bases to trimming and J lost 3 bases; unmatched junction nucleotides: 1. As DNA, the CDR3 is TGTGCCAGCAGCTTGGTGACTAGCGGCTACAATGAGCAGTTCTTC. It codes for CASSLVTSGYNEQFF.

The chain couples TRBV29-1 to TRBJ2-6; D gene unclear. Germline CDR1 and CDR2: SQVTM and ANQGSEA. This CDR3 contains 15 residues. V shed 3 bases and J shed 0 bases, with 9 bases lying between them. CDR3 sequence (DNA): TGCAGCGTTGACGGCCTTGGCTCTGGGGCCAACGTCCTGACTTTC. Its translation is CSVDGLGSGANVLTF.

This clonotype was recorded only once. The rearrangement uses TRBV12-3 or TRBV12-4 and TRBJ2-5; D may match TRBD1 or TRBD2 (5 bases each). The CDR3 extends over 14 amino acids. Trimming removed 5 bases from V and 3 bases from J, with 13 bases in between. The chain's CDR3 is CASSNAGTEETQYF. CDR3 nucleotide sequence: TGTGCCAGCAGTAATGCCGGGACGGAAGAGACCCAGTACTTC.

This chain connects TRBV7-9 to TRBJ2-7, with D possibly being TRBD2 (6 bases). This CDR3 is built from 15 residues. Germline V gene sequence: CDR1 SEHNR, CDR2 FQNEAQ (reference sequence). V was pared by 3 bases and J by 5 bases, with 17 bases between. The CDR3 DNA sequence: TGTGCCAGCAGCTTTCAGCAGGGAGGTAACGACGAGCAGTACTTC. It specifies CASSFQQGGNDEQYF.

This chain connects TRBV4-2 to TRBJ2-1; tentative D call: TRBD2 (6 bases). V was trimmed by 1 base and J by 4 bases, leaving 14 bases between them. This CDR3 contains 16 residues. CDR1 LGHNA and CDR2 YNFKEQ come from the germline V gene. CDR3 DNA: TGTGCCAGCAGCCAAGGTGGCGGGGACCTTTACAATGAGCAGTTCTTC. This codes for CASSQGGGDLYNEQFF.

This chain uses TRBV29-1 with TRBJ1-2; maybe TRBD1 (6 bases). This CDR3 region has 11 residues. Deletions cut 4 bases from V and 6 bases from J, with 9 bases between. Germline lookup yields CDR1 SQVTM and CDR2 ANQGSEA. Here the CDR3 DNA reads TGCAGCGTTGGCAGGGGTGATGGCTACACCTTC. It encodes CSVGRGDGYTF.

V and J are TRBV20-1 and TRBJ2-3; the D gene is possibly TRBD1 (5 bases). Trimming removed 4 bases from V and 0 bases from J, with 11 bases in between. The germline V gene encodes CDR1 DFQATT and CDR2 SNEGSKA (reference sequence). This CDR3 has 14 amino acids. The CDR3 loop reads CSATLQGSTDTQYF. CDR3 DNA sequence: TGCAGTGCTACCCTTCAGGGTAGCACAGATACGCAGTATTTT.

The rearrangement joins TRBV29-1 to TRBJ2-1; weak D call: TRBD2 (5 bases). In germline, CDR1 is SQVTM, CDR2 ANQGSEA. The germline V and J ends were trimmed by 4 bases and 8 bases, with 12 bases remaining between them. The CDR3 is 12 residues long. CDR3 in amino acids: CSVVRGIYEQFF. CDR3 bases: TGCAGCGTTGTACGGGGAATCTATGAGCAGTTCTTC.

This rearrangement joins TRBV12-3 or TRBV12-4 to TRBJ2-5; D gene uncertain. V gave up 4 bases and J gave up 1 base, with 13 bases separating them. This CDR3 comprises 15 residues. In DNA, the CDR3 is TGTGCCAGCAGTTCCCAAGGACGCCGCCAAGAGACCCAGTACTTC. Residues: CASSSQGRRQETQYF.

The chain carries TRBV7-9 and TRBJ2-4, with TRBD1 matching 10 bases. The J segment lost 3 bases and the V segment lost 1 base, leaving 3 bases of the junction unmatched. Looked up from germline, CDR1 is SEHNR and CDR2 is FQNEAQ (reference sequence). This CDR3 has 16 residues. The CDR3, as DNA: TGTGCCAGCAGCTTAGGGGACAGGGGAGTCAAAAACATTCAGTACTTC. Translation gives CASSLGDRGVKNIQYF.